This T cell receptor (beta chain) appears in the sequencing data of a study of blood T cells in healthy people across ages. The use of a sample-barcoded 5' primer and a J-beta primer mix characterized a second PCR of roughly 6 to 11 cycles. TCRdb independently ran MiXCR on the 5' RACE reads; one entry per CDR3 protein. Of some 780,000 distinct CDR3 sequences in the sample, approximately 53% are singletons; the top ten hold around a quarter. Germline-derived CDR1 and CDR2 are SGHVS and FNYEAQ. Trimming left V 2 bases short and J 10 bases short, with 18 bases between. The CDR3 is 15 residues long. Each donor gave about 9.3 milliliters of peripheral blood.

The clonotype originates from a man aged 40-49 years in good health. V usage is TRBV7-6 and J usage is TRBJ2-1; TRBD1 is a possible D gene (6 bases). Source material: blood. The CDR3 sequence is CASSLPRDTGGEQFF. The DNA of the CDR3 is TGTGCCAGCAGCTTACCCCGGGACACGGGTGGGGAGCAGTTCTTC.